The T cell receptor beta chain under discussion was sequenced for a study of molecular identifiers for immune sequencing clone quantification. With RNA at 10%, 30% or 50%, naive CD8 libraries came from approximately 20,000 to 1,000,000 sorted cells. This clonotype was seen a single time. Its antigen is not known. Sequence at one end of the junction differs from germline and may be a read error. The germline gives CDR1 MNHEY, CDR2 SMNVEV (reference sequence). The CDR3 has 13 amino acids. Previously described methods and listed TCR primers were used for bulk TCR libraries. TCRdb ran MiXCR on the PCR reads and lists one entry per CDR3 protein. The sample holds over 600,000 distinct CDR3 sequences; 15% to 20% are singletons and the top ten take 0.75% to 0.95%. Study results and limitations: Whereas naive cells kept under 1% of molecules in clones above 20 RNA copies, such clones held over 97% in effectors. Identical TCR molecules can share a barcode, and this sharing could underestimate highly expanded clone sizes.

The chain carries TRBV27 and TRBJ2-7; D perhaps matches TRBD1 (5 bases). The sequence was obtained from a human donor in good health. Some libraries in this study had Jurkat cell RNA spiked in. Sequenced: naive CD8+ T cells from blood, with Jurkat cell RNA spiked in. The sample's subset: FACS-sorted CD8+CD4-CCR7+CD45RA+ naive T cells. This chain's CDR3 is CGSSQGQSYEQYF. The DNA for the CDR3 is TGTGGCAGCAGCCAAGGACAATCCTACGAGCAGTACTTC.